The rows below give T cell receptor beta chains drawn from one sample of a study of cytomegalovirus exposure and HLA in healthy donors. Generated by immunoSEQ multiplex PCR, the TCRdb table keeps only in-frame clones and is missing some. This sample has 200,000 to 250,000 clones, with around 90% found just once. The material sequenced was PBMCs. These receptors all stem from a woman under 30 in good health and CMV-seronegative. Both conserved end residues are part of each CDR3. D genes are given only for firm matches. Rows give clone size only sometimes, using once, few, many, or a class for an expanded clone.

CDR3 protein | CDR3 DNA | V gene | D gene | J gene | clone size
CASSSQVSPSTDTQYF | TGTGCCAGCAGCTCCCAGGTCTCGCCGTCCACAGATACGCAGTATTTT | TRBV7-2 | - | TRBJ2-3 | -
CASSYSQNYNEQFF | TGTGCCAGCAGTTACTCTCAGAACTACAATGAGCAGTTCTTC | TRBV6-5 | - | TRBJ2-1 | -
CATSAQANTEAFF | TGCGCCACCTCCGCGCAGGCGAACACTGAAGCTTTCTTT | TRBV5-1 | - | TRBJ1-1 | -
CASSLLDRGPTEAFF | TGTGCCAGCAGCTTACTCGACAGGGGGCCTACTGAAGCTTTCTTT | TRBV5-5 | TRBD1 | TRBJ1-1 | few
CATSRDVQGTSPLHF | TGTGCCACCAGCAGAGATGTACAGGGAACTTCACCCCTCCACTTT | TRBV15 | - | TRBJ1-6 | few
CASSDGGTPSNQPQHF | TGTGCCAGCAGTGATGGAGGGACTCCTAGCAATCAGCCCCAGCATTTT | TRBV6-1 | - | TRBJ1-5 | -
CASSIAREAFHTGELFF | TGTGCCAGTAGTATAGCTAGGGAGGCCTTTCACACCGGGGAGCTGTTTTTT | TRBV19 | - | TRBJ2-2 | -
CASSLGNGQAGRETQYF | TGCGCCAGCAGCTTGGGGAATGGACAGGCGGGTAGAGAGACCCAGTACTTC | TRBV5-1 | TRBD1 | TRBJ2-5 | -
CASSVEGAFYNEQFF | TGTGCCAGCAGCGTAGAGGGAGCTTTCTACAATGAGCAGTTCTTC | TRBV9 | - | TRBJ2-1 | -
CASGLNAGVTYGYTF | TGTGCTAGTGGTTTGAACGCAGGGGTCACCTATGGCTACACCTTC | TRBV12-5 | - | TRBJ1-2 | -